This TCR beta chain was identified in a study of T cells after yellow fever vaccination. Overall study results and limits: A minor fraction of clonotypes spanned both CD4 and CD8 compartments. Clones that expanded after primary vaccination mostly reappeared after the booster (around 96% CD4, roughly 87% CD8). Weaker in magnitude, the secondary response showed a faster peak on day 5 versus 15.

This CDR3 is 16 amino acids long. From germline, CDR1 is SQVTM and CDR2 ANQGSEA. V lost 0 bases, J lost 8 bases, and 10 bases stayed unmatched. A single record per CDR3 protein comes from TCRdb applying MiXCR to the 5' RACE reads. The sample includes 450,000 to 600,000 distinct CDR3 sequences, 13% of them seen just once. This clonotype showed up just a few times. The antigen is undetermined. This specimen consisted of PBMCs, obtained on the day of the yellow fever booster vaccination. This TCR came from a man between 25 and 39 years old who received the YFV17D yellow fever vaccine. The chain recombines TRBV29-1 with TRBJ2-1; 10 nucleotides align to TRBD2. The CDR3 DNA reads TGCAGCGTTGAAGACGCGGTAGCGGGAGGAATCGATGAGCAGTTCTTC. Protein product: CSVEDAVAGGIDEQFF.